The 22 T cell receptor beta chains in this list originate from one sample, sequenced in a study of cytomegalovirus exposure and HLA in healthy donors. Method: immunoSEQ multiplex PCR; TCRdb's copy keeps in-frame clones and lacks some. The data show some 140,000 clones, 86% seen once. Material: PBMCs. The source is a man between 18 and 35 years old in good health and CMV-seronegative.

V and J are TRBV11-2 and TRBJ2-7, with D tentatively TRBD2 (5 bases). This CDR3 has 14 residues. The V gene's germline CDR1 is SGHAT and CDR2 FQNNGV. V lost 7 bases to trimming and J lost 0 bases, with 13 bases between them. CDR3 DNA sequence: TGTGCCAGCACCCCAAGGACTGGCTCCTACGAGCAGTACTTC. Protein: CASTPRTGSYEQYF.

DNA for the CDR3: TGTGCCTGTAAGACAAGCGGTGGTGAAAAACTGTTTTTT. Translation: CACKTSGGEKLFF. The chain carries TRBV5-6 and TRBJ1-4; D uncertain. The CDR3 sequence is 13 residues long. Trimming took 10 bases from V and 7 from J, leaving 17 bases between them. Germline V gives CDR1 SGHDT, CDR2 YYEEEE.

This chain links TRBV27 with TRBJ2-1; 11 positions agree with TRBD2. The CDR3 length is 16 residues. The germline gives CDR1 MNHEY, CDR2 SMNVEV (reference sequence). Unmatched junction bases numbered 10, after V lost 5 bases and J lost 7 bases. The CDR3 is CASSNRALAGDNEQFF. The CDR3 DNA sequence: TGTGCCAGCAGTAACCGCGCACTAGCGGGAGATAATGAGCAGTTCTTC.

This clone was detected only a few times. The chain carries TRBV10-1 and TRBJ2-7, with D possibly TRBD1 on 5 matching bases. The germline V and J ends were trimmed by 5 bases and 10 bases, with 18 bases remaining between them. Germline V gives CDR1 WNHNN, CDR2 SYGVQD (reference sequence). This CDR3 comprises 13 residues. The CDR3 protein is CASSTREMFPQYF. The CDR3 bases are TGCGCCAGCAGTACCAGGGAAATGTTCCCCCAGTACTTC.

V gene TRBV9 combines with J gene TRBJ2-3, with 7 bases aligning to TRBD1. In germline, CDR1 is SGDLS, CDR2 YYNGEE. This CDR3 comprises 15 residues. Germline trimming cut 3 bases from V and 4 bases from J; bases unmatched to any gene: 8. CDR3 protein: CASSAQTGTPDTQYF. CDR3 nucleotides: TGTGCCAGCAGCGCACAGACAGGGACCCCAGATACGCAGTATTTT.

The chain couples TRBV7-2 to TRBJ1-5; perhaps TRBD1 as D (6 bases). Trimming left V 6 bases short and J 4 bases short, with 16 bases between. CDR1 is SGHTA and CDR2 is FQGNSA in the germline V gene. The CDR3 sequence is 15 residues long. CDR3 residues: CASSEGGFQNQPQHF. DNA for the CDR3: TGTGCCAGCAGTGAAGGGGGATTTCAAAATCAGCCCCAGCATTTT.

The chain carries TRBV12-5 and TRBJ2-7, with 14 bases aligning to TRBD2. With V trimmed by 7 bases and J by 5 bases, 7 bases remained unmatched. The CDR3 loop spans 15 amino acids. Germline CDR1 LGHNT, CDR2 FRNRAP. This CDR3 is CASVGTSGSANEQYF. The CDR3 coding sequence is TGTGCTAGTGTTGGGACTAGCGGGAGTGCAAACGAGCAGTACTTC.

The V and J genes are TRBV7-2 and TRBJ2-7; D remains ambiguous. There are 14 residues in the CDR3. Trimming stripped 3 bases from V and 5 bases from J, with 14 bases between. Germline CDR1 is SGHTA and CDR2 is FQGNSA. CDR3 bases: TGTGCCAGCAGCTTGGCCAGGCCGCCAGACGAGCAGTACTTC. Amino acid sequence: CASSLARPPDEQYF. Full variable domain (outside the CDR3, taken from reference TRBV7-2 and TRBJ2-7): GAGVSQSPSNKVTEKGKDVELRCDPISGHTALYWYRQSLGQGLEFLIYFQGNSAPDKSGLPSDRFSAERTGGSVSTLTIQRTQQEDSAVYLCASSLARPPDEQYFGPGTRLTVT.

This chain connects TRBV2 to TRBJ2-5; D unclear. The CDR3 is 12 amino acids. Germline V gives CDR1 SNHLY, CDR2 FYNNEI. Trimming cost V 6 bases and J 5 bases, with 10 bases left between them. The CDR3 region has the DNA TGTGCCAGCAGCCTCGCCGGGGAGACCCAGTACTTC. Translated: CASSLAGETQYF.

J is TRBJ2-7 and V is TRBV23-1; 7 bases line up with TRBD1. TRBV23-1 is an open reading frame, and its role is uncertain. This CDR3 has 13 amino acids. V dropped 4 bases and J dropped 4; count of bases not matched to a gene: 4. The CDR3 protein is CASSRTGFYEQYF. The DNA for the CDR3 is TGCGCCAGCAGTCGGACAGGTTTTTACGAGCAGTACTTC.

The chain has TRBV7-8 and TRBJ1-2; 7 bases agree with TRBD1. The CDR3 is 15 amino acids. The germline CDR1 and CDR2 sequences are SGHVS and FQNEAQ. V lost 5 bases and J lost 1; bases outside the gene matches: 7. CDR3 loop: CASSVDRSINYGYTF. CDR3 sequence (DNA): TGTGCCAGCAGCGTGGACAGGTCAATTAACTATGGCTACACCTTC.

A note on this clone: The junction and the germline gene differ at one end; a read error may be behind it. This chain's CDR3 is CASSLARLSDNEQYF. The CDR3 DNA is TGTGCCAGCAGTTTAGCCCGCCTGTCGGACAACGAGCAGTACTTC. The V and J genes are TRBV7-2 and TRBJ2-7; possibly TRBD1 for D (5 bases). Germline CDR1 SGHTA, CDR2 FQGNSA. The CDR3 sequence is 15 residues long.

The J gene is TRBJ1-6, the V gene TRBV7-2; no clear D gene. CDR1 is SGHTA and CDR2 is FQGNSA in the germline V gene. Trimming shortened V by 7 bases and J by 7 bases, and 17 bases separated the two germline ends. The CDR3 runs to 15 residues. CDR3 amino acids: CASNPSGNRNSPLHF. The DNA of the CDR3 is TGTGCCAGCAACCCCTCGGGGAACCGGAATTCACCCCTCCACTTT. Full variable domain (remainder filled in from reference TRBV7-2 and TRBJ1-6): GAGVSQSPSNKVTEKGKDVELRCDPISGHTALYWYRQSLGQGLEFLIYFQGNSAPDKSGLPSDRFSAERTGGSVSTLTIQRTQQEDSAVYLCASNPSGNRNSPLHFGNGTRLTVT.

This sequence joins TRBV7-9 and TRBJ1-2; D is uncertain. This CDR3 has 12 residues. CDR1 SEHNR and CDR2 FQNEAQ come from the germline V gene (reference sequence). V was cut by 5 bases and J by 2 bases, with 6 bases left in between. CDR3 DNA sequence: TGTGCCAGCAGCACTCTCAACTATGGCTACACCTTC. As protein: CASSTLNYGYTF.

The chain employs TRBV10-3 and TRBJ1-2; 9 nucleotides agree with TRBD1. The germline gives CDR1 ENHRY, CDR2 SYGVKD. Trimming cost V 1 base and J 3 bases; bases outside gene matches: 6. The CDR3 is 16 residues long. As DNA, the CDR3 is TGTGCCATCAGTGAGTACAGGGGGCGGATTGACTATGGCTACACCTTC. This translates into CAISEYRGRIDYGYTF.

The rearrangement joins TRBV7-8 to TRBJ1-3, with D perhaps TRBD1 (5 bases). The germline V gene has CDR1 SGHVS and CDR2 FQNEAQ. V was pared by 5 bases and J by 0 bases, with 11 bases between. This CDR3 is built from 15 residues. CDR3 sequence reads: CASSTDSPSGNTIYF. In DNA, the CDR3 is TGTGCCAGCAGCACAGACAGTCCCTCTGGAAACACCATATATTTT.

V and J are TRBV30 and TRBJ1-3; TRBD1 matches at 10 bases. The CDR3 totals 15 residues. CDR1 and CDR2 from the germline V gene are GTSNPN and SVGIG (reference sequence). V shed 1 base and J 8 bases; nucleotides not matched to a gene: 8. The CDR3 here is CAWSAPWTGGYTIYF. CDR3 DNA sequence: TGTGCCTGGAGTGCCCCCTGGACAGGGGGATACACCATATATTTT.

The gene calls are TRBV7-8 and TRBJ2-2; possible D gene TRBD1, 6 bases. In germline, CDR1 is SGHVS, CDR2 FQNEAQ. V was shortened by 5 bases and J by 7 bases, with 11 bases between the two germline ends. CDR3 size: 13 residues. In DNA form, the CDR3 reads TGTGCCAGCAGCCCAACAGGGATCGGGGAGCTGTTTTTT. It translates to CASSPTGIGELFF. The complete variable domain, with remaining parts taken from reference TRBV7-8 and TRBJ2-2, reads GAGVSQSPRYKVAKRGQDVALRCDPISGHVSLFWYQQALGQGPEFLTYFQNEAQLDKSGLPSDRFFAERPEGSVSTLKIQRTQQEDSAVYLCASSPTGIGELFFGEGSRLTVL.

The chain joins TRBV30 to TRBJ2-1; D is undetermined. This CDR3 is built from 14 residues. CDR1 is GTSNPN and CDR2 is SVGIG in the germline V gene (reference sequence). The V end was cut by 2 bases, the J end by 2 bases, with 10 bases between. CDR3 DNA: TGTGCCTGGAGTATCGCGGTAACCTACAATGAGCAGTTCTTC. Amino acids: CAWSIAVTYNEQFF.

The rearrangement uses TRBV28 and TRBJ2-2, with no clear D. The germline gives CDR1 MDHEN, CDR2 SYDVKM. The V and J ends lost 3 bases and 6 bases respectively, with 8 bases between them. CDR3 length equals 13 residues. The CDR3 reads CASSLRASGELFF. The CDR3 bases are TGTGCCAGCAGTTTGAGAGCCTCCGGGGAGCTGTTTTTT.

The chain links TRBV12-5 to TRBJ2-3; D unresolved. The V gene lost 2 bases and the J gene lost 6 bases, with 9 bases spanning the gap. Looked up from germline, CDR1 is LGHNT and CDR2 is FRNRAP. The CDR3 consists of 13 residues. The CDR3 bases are TGTGCTAGTGGTTTGCAATTTGCGGATACGCAGTATTTT. It encodes CASGLQFADTQYF.

The gene calls are TRBV6-5 and TRBJ2-3, with a tentative D call TRBD2 (5 bases). Germline assignment: CDR1 MNHEY and CDR2 SVGAGI. V lost 5 bases to trimming and J lost 2 bases, with 11 bases between them. The CDR3 consists of 14 residues. CDR3 in amino acids: CASSNSGPTDTQYF. The CDR3 DNA is TGTGCCAGCAGTAACAGCGGACCCACAGATACGCAGTATTTT.